This TCR beta chain originates from a study of vaccination and CD4 T cells after COVID-19. In the study overall: Median time from second vaccine dose to sampling was roughly 72 days (14 to 241). Investigators stimulated cells with overlapping spike peptides drawn from SARS-CoV-2, HCoV-NL63, HCoV-OC43 and HCoV-229E.

Scientists ran DNA taken from cultured CD4+ T cells through the Oncomine TCR Beta short-read assay for sequencing. MiXCR, applied by TCRdb to the PCR reads, yields one record per CDR3 protein. The table records 18,000 or so distinct CDR3 sequences, more than 55% of them present only once. As regards this clonotype: The antigen is unknown.

CDR3 size: 15 residues. V was pared by 7 bases and J by 0 bases, with 13 bases between. Germline V gene sequence: CDR1 LNHDA, CDR2 SQIVND (reference sequence). Sample treatment: roughly nine-day PBMC culture with coronavirus spike peptide pools or control peptides (ViraFEST assay). The source material was CD4+ T cells from blood, cultured in vitro. J is TRBJ1-3 and V is TRBV19; D possibly corresponds to TRBD1 (5 bases). This TCR came from a human donor who had recovered from COVID-19. The CDR3 is CASTEQASSGNTIYF. The CDR3 nucleotides are TGTGCCAGTACTGAACAGGCCAGCTCTGGAAACACCATATATTTT.